This entry lists 3 T cell receptor beta chains sequenced from one sample in a study of T cells in pancreatic ductal adenocarcinoma. The selected patients with pancreatic ductal adenocarcinoma had surgery but no neoadjuvant therapy. Generated by immunoSEQ multiplex PCR, the TCRdb table keeps only in-frame clones and is missing some. Among over 90,000 clones, 90% to 95% were seen once, and the ten largest hold 3.1%. The specimen sequenced was PBMCs. Every receptor here comes from a human donor with pancreatic ductal adenocarcinoma.

This clone was seen just once. This chain links TRBV18 with TRBJ1-5; D unclear. Germline V gene lookup returns CDR1 KGHSH and CDR2 LQKENI. The CDR3 contains 16 residues. V was trimmed by 2 bases and J by 3 bases, leaving 14 bases between them. CDR3 region: CASSPSPGRINQPQHF. As DNA, the CDR3 is TGTGCCAGCTCACCATCCCCCGGCAGGATCAATCAGCCCCAGCATTTT. Full variable domain (outside the CDR3, taken from reference TRBV18 and TRBJ1-5): NAGVMQNPRHLVRRRGQEARLRCSPMKGHSHVYWYRQLPEEGLKFMVYLQKENIIDESGMPKERFSAEFPKEGPSILRIQQVVRGDSAAYFCASSPSPGRINQPQHFGDGTRLSIL.

The chain joins TRBV30 to TRBJ2-5; D may be TRBD2 (5 bases). Trimming cost V 2 bases and J 5 bases, with 12 bases left between them. The CDR3 is made up of 13 amino acids. Per the germline V gene, CDR1 is GTSNPN and CDR2 is SVGIG (reference sequence). CDR3 nucleotide sequence: TGTGCCTGGAGTAGCGGCGGAATGGAGACCCAGTACTTC. Its protein is CAWSSGGMETQYF.

This chain uses TRBV28 with TRBJ2-7, with 7 bases identical to TRBD1. The CDR3 contains 15 residues. The V segment lost 6 bases and the J segment 0 bases; nucleotides outside the gene matches: 8. Germline CDR1 MDHEN, CDR2 SYDVKM. The CDR3 nucleotides read TGTGCCAGCAGAATTGGGGACAGAGCCTCCTACGAGCAGTACTTC. Its translation is CASRIGDRASYEQYF.